This T cell receptor (beta chain) was sequenced in a study of CD8+ T cells in alopecia areata. Peripheral blood samples and lesional scalp punch biopsies were obtained from alopecia areata patients. Investigators sorted PBMCs to obtain both CD4+ and CD8+ T cells. V dropped 3 bases and J dropped 0; count of bases not matched to a gene: 7. Germline V gene sequence: CDR1 SGHVS, CDR2 FNYEAQ. This CDR3 has 17 amino acids. RNA extraction was followed by reverse transcription into cDNA, which acted as the sequencing template. Sequencing used immunoSEQ multiplex PCR; TCRdb keeps in-frame clones, though not all of them. The table lists roughly 64,000 clones, around 44% of them singletons.

This chain joins TRBV7-6 and TRBJ2-2, with 7 positions matching TRBD1. The sample taken for sequencing was NKG2D-low CD8+ T cells sorted from blood. This receptor was taken from a human donor with alopecia areata. The CDR3 bases are TGTGCCAGCAGCTTCCGGGGACAGACACCGAACACCGGGGAGCTGTTTTTT. Residues: CASSFRGQTPNTGELFF.